Presented here are 10 T cell receptor beta chains from one specimen sequenced in a study of shared clonotypes between healthy human individuals. Naive CD8 cells comprised CD45RO-negative, CCR7-positively selected cells, excluding terminally differentiated effector memory CD45RA+ cells. The table came from immunoSEQ multiplex PCR; TCRdb's copy has only in-frame clones and leaves some out. Found here are about 2 million clones, less than 95% of them singletons; the top ten hold around 1%. The sequenced sample consisted of naive CD8+ T cells sorted from blood. The receptors originated from a man aged 18 to 29 in good health.

This clone showed up just once. The chain has TRBV5-6 and TRBJ2-4; TRBD2 matches 11 bases. This CDR3 has 19 amino acids. Per germline, CDR1 SGHDT and CDR2 YYEEEE. V shed 0 bases and J 0 bases; nucleotides not matched to a gene: 8. This CDR3 is CASSLALAGERLAKNIQYF. For the CDR3, the DNA is TGTGCCAGCAGCTTGGCACTAGCGGGGGAGCGCTTAGCCAAAAACATTCAGTACTTC.

This clone was found once. The rearrangement links TRBV19 to TRBJ1-6, with a possible D match to TRBD1 (5 bases). Trimming removed 3 bases at V and 0 bases at J, with 6 bases between. Germline CDR1 is LNHDA and CDR2 is SQIVND (reference sequence). This CDR3 spans 15 amino acids. The CDR3 protein is CASSIDSSYNSPLHF. The CDR3 nucleotides are TGTGCCAGTAGTATCGACAGCTCCTATAATTCACCCCTCCACTTT.

The V and J genes are TRBV28 and TRBJ1-5, with TRBD1 matching 7 bases. Per germline, CDR1 MDHEN and CDR2 SYDVKM. The ends lost 8 bases at V and 12 bases at J; junction bases unmatched: 19. This CDR3 spans 15 amino acids. The CDR3 loop is CASSIPGGADRVQHF. The CDR3 DNA is TGTGCCAGCTCCATTCCGGGAGGGGCCGACAGGGTCCAGCATTTT.

The V call is TRBV7-8, the J call TRBJ2-7; 9 bases agree with TRBD2. The CDR3 loop spans 14 amino acids. Germline V gene data show CDR1 as SGHVS and CDR2 as FQNEAQ. V was clipped by 6 bases and J by 2 bases; unmatched bases: 5. DNA for the CDR3: TGTGCCAGCAGTTGGCTAGCGGGGACCTACGAGCAGTACTTC. It is translated as CASSWLAGTYEQYF.

CDR3 bases: TGTGCCAGCAGTCTATTGTCCGCCAATGAGCAGTTCTTC. Translation: CASSLLSANEQFF. V and J are TRBV28 and TRBJ2-1; D not resolved. CDR3 length: 13 residues. V lost 5 bases and J lost 6, with 11 bases in between. Germline loops: CDR1 MDHEN, CDR2 SYDVKM.

As to this clone: Other DNA variants within this sample encode the same CDR3. This chain joins TRBV7-9 and TRBJ2-7; either TRBD1 or TRBD2 may fit D (5 bases each). CDR3 length equals 13 residues. Germline V gene sequence: CDR1 SEHNR, CDR2 FQNEAQ (reference sequence). Deletions cut 3 bases from V and 0 bases from J, with 6 bases between. DNA of the CDR3: TGTGCCAGCAGCTTCGGGGCCTCCTACGAGCAGTACTTC. Its protein is CASSFGASYEQYF.

The gene calls are TRBV27 and TRBJ2-1, with 10 bases fitting TRBD2. The V segment lost 3 bases and the J segment 8 bases; nucleotides outside the gene matches: 7. The CDR3 is made up of 15 amino acids. In germline, CDR1 is MNHEY, CDR2 SMNVEV (reference sequence). The CDR3 nucleotides read TGTGCCAGCAGTTTGGGACTAGCGAATACGGATGAGCAGTTCTTC. As protein: CASSLGLANTDEQFF.

The rearrangement uses TRBV27 and TRBJ2-7; tentative D call: TRBD1 (6 bases). CDR3 size: 16 residues. Germline values: CDR1 MNHEY, CDR2 SMNVEV (reference sequence). Trimming cost V 3 bases and J 7 bases, with 22 bases left between them. The DNA of the CDR3 is TGTGCCAGCAGTTTCCAAACAGGGCTTCCCTCGGGGGAGCAGTACTTC. Translating gives CASSFQTGLPSGEQYF.

V is TRBV6-5 and J is TRBJ2-5; no clear D gene. Trimming left V 2 bases short and J 1 base short, with 8 bases between. Germline values: CDR1 MNHEY, CDR2 SVGAGI. The CDR3 has 14 residues. CDR3 loop: CASSYGPSQETQYF. Written as DNA, the CDR3 is TGTGCCAGCAGTTACGGGCCTTCCCAAGAGACCCAGTACTTC.

The chain has TRBV7-9 and TRBJ2-7; D unclear. Between the trimmed V and J ends, which lost 2 bases and 2 bases, there was a span of 10 bases. The CDR3 extends over 14 amino acids. The germline CDR1 and CDR2 sequences are SEHNR and FQNEAQ (reference sequence). The CDR3 protein is CASSLPTDPYEQYF. The CDR3, as DNA: TGTGCCAGCAGCTTACCGACCGATCCCTACGAGCAGTACTTC.